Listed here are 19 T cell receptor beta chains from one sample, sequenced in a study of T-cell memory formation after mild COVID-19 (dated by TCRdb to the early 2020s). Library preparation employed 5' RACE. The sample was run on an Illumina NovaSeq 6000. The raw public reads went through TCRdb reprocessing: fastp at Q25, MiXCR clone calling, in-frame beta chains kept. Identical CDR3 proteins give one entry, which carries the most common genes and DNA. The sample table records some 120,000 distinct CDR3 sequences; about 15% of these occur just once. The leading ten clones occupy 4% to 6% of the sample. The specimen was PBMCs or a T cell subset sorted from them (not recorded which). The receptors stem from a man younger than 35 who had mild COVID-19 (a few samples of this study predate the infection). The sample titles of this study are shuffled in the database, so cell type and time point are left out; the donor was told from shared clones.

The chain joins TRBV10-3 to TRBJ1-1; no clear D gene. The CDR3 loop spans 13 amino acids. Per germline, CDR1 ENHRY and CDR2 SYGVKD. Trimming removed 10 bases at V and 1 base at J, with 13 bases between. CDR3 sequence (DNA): TGTGCCACCACTTGGAGCCGGAACACTGAAGCTTTCTTT. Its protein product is CATTWSRNTEAFF.

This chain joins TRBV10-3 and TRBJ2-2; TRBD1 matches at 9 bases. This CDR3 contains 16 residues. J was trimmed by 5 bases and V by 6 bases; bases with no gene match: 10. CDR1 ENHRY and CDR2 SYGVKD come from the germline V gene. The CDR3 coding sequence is TGTGCCATCAGCCCCCGGGACAGGGTGGGGACCGGGGAGCTGTTTTTT. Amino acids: CAISPRDRVGTGELFF.

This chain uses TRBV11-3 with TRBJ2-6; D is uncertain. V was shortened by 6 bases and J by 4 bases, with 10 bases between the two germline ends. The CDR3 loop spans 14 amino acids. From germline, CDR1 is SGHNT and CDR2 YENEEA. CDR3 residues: CASSVESGANVLTF. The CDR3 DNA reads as TGTGCCAGCAGTGTGGAATCCGGGGCCAACGTCCTGACTTTC.

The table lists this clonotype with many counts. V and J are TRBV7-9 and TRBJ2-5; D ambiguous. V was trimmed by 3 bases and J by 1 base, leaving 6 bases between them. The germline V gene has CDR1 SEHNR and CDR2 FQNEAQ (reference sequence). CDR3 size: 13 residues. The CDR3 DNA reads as TGTGCCAGCAGCTTTAATCCCCAAGAGACCCAGTACTTC. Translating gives CASSFNPQETQYF. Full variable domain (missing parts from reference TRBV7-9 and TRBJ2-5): DTGVSQNPRHKITKRGQNVTFRCDPISEHNRLYWYRQTLGQGPEFLTYFQNEAQLEKSRLLSDRFSAERPKGSFSTLEIQRTEQGDSAMYLCASSFNPQETQYFGPGTRLLVL.

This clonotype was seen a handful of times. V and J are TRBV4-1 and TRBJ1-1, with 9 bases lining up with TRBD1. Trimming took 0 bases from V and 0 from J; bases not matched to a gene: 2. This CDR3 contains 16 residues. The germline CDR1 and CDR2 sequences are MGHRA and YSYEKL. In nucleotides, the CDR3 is TGCGCCAGCAGCCAAGAACGGACAGGGGTGAACACTGAAGCTTTCTTT. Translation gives CASSQERTGVNTEAFF.

The CDR3 DNA reads TGTGCCACCTCGGACAGGGGAGGAAAACTGTTTTTT. This gives the protein CATSDRGGKLFF. J is TRBJ1-4 and V is TRBV24-1, with 9 bases aligning to TRBD1. Germline loops: CDR1 KGHDR, CDR2 SFDVKD. V shed 9 bases and J 10 bases; nucleotides not matched to a gene: 5. This CDR3 is 12 amino acids long.

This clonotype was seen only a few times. The CDR3 DNA reads as TGTGCCAGCAGCCTACAGCTTGACGACCCTCGTGCTTTCTTT. This encodes CASSLQLDDPRAFF. The chain couples TRBV7-2 to TRBJ1-1; D ambiguous. The CDR3 has 14 residues. V lost 5 bases and J lost 11, with 21 bases in between. Per the germline V gene, CDR1 is SGHTA and CDR2 is FQGNSA. The full variable domain, its missing parts supplied by reference TRBV7-2 and TRBJ1-1, is GAGVSQSPSNKVTEKGKDVELRCDPISGHTALYWYRQSLGQGLEFLIYFQGNSAPDKSGLPSDRFSAERTGGSVSTLTIQRTQQEDSAVYLCASSLQLDDPRAFFGQGTRLTVV.

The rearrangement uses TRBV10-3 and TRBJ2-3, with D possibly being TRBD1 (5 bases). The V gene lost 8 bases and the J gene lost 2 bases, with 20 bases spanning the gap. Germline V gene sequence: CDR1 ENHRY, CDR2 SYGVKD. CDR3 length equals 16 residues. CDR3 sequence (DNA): TGTGCCATCCAGGCGGCGATGGGGCGAAACACAGATACGCAGTATTTT. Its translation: CAIQAAMGRNTDTQYF.

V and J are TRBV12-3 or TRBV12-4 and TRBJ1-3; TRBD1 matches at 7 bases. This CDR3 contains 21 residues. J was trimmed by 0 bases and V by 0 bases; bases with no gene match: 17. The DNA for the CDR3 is TGTGCCAGCAGTTTAGCGCTCGGGACAGTCAGGACTGCAAACTCTGGAAACACCATATATTTT. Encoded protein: CASSLALGTVRTANSGNTIYF.

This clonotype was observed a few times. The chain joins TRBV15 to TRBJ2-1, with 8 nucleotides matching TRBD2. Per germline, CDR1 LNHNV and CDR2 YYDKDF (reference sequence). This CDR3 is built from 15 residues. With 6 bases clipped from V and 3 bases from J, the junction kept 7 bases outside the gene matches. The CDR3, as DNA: TGTGCCACCAGGAACAGCGGGGGCATCTACAATGAGCAGTTCTTC. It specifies CATRNSGGIYNEQFF.

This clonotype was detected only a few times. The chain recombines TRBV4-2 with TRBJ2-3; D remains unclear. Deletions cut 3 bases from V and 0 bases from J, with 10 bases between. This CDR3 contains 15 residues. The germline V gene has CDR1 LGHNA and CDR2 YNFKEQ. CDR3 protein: CASSHDTFSTDTQYF. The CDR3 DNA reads TGTGCCAGCAGCCACGACACGTTTAGCACAGATACGCAGTATTTT.

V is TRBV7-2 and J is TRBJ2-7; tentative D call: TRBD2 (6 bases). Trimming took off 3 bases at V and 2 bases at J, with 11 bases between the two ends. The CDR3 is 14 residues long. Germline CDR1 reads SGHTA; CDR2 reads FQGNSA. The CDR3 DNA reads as TGTGCCAGCAGCTTCGATCGCGGGGCCTACGAGCAGTACTTC. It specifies CASSFDRGAYEQYF.

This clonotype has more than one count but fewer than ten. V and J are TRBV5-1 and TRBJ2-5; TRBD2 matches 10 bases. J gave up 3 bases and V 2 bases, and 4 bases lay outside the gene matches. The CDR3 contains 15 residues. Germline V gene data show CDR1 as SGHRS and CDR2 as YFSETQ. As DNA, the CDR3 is TGCGCCAGCAGCTTTGGCAGCGGGGGGGAAGAGACCCAGTACTTC. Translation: CASSFGSGGEETQYF.

The CDR3 DNA sequence: TGTGCCAGCAGGCCAAGCGCCGGACTAGCGGGGGATGAGCAGTACTTC. Its translation is CASRPSAGLAGDEQYF. The chain has TRBV12-3 or TRBV12-4 and TRBJ2-7, with 13 bases fitting TRBD2. Trimming at V came to 6 bases and at J to 7 bases, leaving 12 bases not matched to a gene. CDR3 length: 16 amino acids.

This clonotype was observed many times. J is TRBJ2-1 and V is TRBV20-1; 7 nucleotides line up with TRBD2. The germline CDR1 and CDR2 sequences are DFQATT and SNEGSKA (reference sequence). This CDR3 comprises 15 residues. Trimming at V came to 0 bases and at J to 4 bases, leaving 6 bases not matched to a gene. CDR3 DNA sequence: TGCAGTGCTAGAGATCCCAGCGGGGCGTACAATGAGCAGTTCTTC. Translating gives CSARDPSGAYNEQFF.

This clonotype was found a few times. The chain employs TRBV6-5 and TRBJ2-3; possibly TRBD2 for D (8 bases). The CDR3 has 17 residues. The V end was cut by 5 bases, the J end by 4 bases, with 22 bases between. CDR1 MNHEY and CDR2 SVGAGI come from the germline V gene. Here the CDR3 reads CASSPRGAIGGPDTQYF. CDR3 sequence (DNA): TGTGCCAGCAGTCCGCGGGGGGCAATAGGGGGCCCAGATACGCAGTATTTT.

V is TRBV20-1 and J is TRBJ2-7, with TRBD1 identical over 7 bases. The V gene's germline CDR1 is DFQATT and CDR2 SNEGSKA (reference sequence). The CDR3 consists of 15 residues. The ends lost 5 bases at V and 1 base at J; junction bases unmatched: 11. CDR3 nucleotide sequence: TGCAGTGCTGTAAGTCCGGGACAGATTTCCTACGAGCAGTACTTC. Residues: CSAVSPGQISYEQYF.

This CDR3 is CASAGTLGQYF. The CDR3 nucleotides read TGTGCCAGCGCCGGGACTCTGGGGCAGTACTTC. V is TRBV6-6 and J is TRBJ2-7, with D perhaps TRBD2 (6 bases). The ends were cut back, 8 bases at V and 9 bases at J, with 14 bases in the middle. Germline V gene data show CDR1 as MNHNY and CDR2 as SVGAGI (reference sequence). The CDR3 covers 11 residues.

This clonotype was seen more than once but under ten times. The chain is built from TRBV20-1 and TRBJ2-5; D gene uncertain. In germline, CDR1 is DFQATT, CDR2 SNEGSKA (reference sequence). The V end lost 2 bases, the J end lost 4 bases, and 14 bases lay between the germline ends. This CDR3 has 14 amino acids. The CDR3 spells CSARRATGRETQYF. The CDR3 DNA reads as TGCAGTGCTAGAAGGGCCACCGGGCGAGAGACCCAGTACTTC.